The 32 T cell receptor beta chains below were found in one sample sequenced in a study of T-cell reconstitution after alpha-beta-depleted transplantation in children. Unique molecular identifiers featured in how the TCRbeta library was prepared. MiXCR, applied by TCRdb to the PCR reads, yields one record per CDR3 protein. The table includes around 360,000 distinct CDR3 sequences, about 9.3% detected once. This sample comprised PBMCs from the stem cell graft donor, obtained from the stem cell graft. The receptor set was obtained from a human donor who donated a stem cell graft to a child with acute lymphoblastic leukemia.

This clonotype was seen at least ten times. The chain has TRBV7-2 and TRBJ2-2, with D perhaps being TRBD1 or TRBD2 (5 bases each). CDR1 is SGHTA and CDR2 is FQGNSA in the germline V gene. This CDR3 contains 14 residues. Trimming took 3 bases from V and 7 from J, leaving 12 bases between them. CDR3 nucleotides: TGTGCCAGCAGCTTCGGCTATGGGGGCGGGGAGCTGTTTTTT. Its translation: CASSFGYGGGELFF.

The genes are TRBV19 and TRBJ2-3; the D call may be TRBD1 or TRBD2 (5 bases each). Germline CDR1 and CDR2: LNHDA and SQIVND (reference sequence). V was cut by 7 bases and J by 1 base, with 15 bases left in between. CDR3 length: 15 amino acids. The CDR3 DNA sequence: TGTGCCAGTACCGACGTCGGGACGGGCACAGATACGCAGTATTTT. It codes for CASTDVGTGTDTQYF.

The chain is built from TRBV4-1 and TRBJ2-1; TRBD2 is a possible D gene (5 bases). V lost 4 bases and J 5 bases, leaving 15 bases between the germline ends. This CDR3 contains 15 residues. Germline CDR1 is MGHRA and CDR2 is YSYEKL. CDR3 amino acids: CASSLGPRGNNEQFF. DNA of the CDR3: TGCGCCAGCAGCCTCGGGCCGAGAGGGAACAATGAGCAGTTCTTC.

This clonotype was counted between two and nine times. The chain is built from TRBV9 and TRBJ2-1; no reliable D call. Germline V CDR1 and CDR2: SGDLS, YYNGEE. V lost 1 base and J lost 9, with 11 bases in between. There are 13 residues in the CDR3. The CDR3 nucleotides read TGTGCCAGCAGCGTACGTTGGGGTCTTGAGCAGTTCTTC. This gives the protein CASSVRWGLEQFF. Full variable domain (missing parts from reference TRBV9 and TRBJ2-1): DSGVTQTPKHLITATGQRVTLRCSPRSGDLSVYWYQQSLDQGLQFLIQYYNGEERAKGNILERFSAQQFPDLHSELNLSSLELGDSALYFCASSVRWGLEQFFGPGTRLTVL.

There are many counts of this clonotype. The CDR3 nucleotides read TGCAGTGCTAGGGGGGGGGATGAGCAGTTCTTC. This sequence encodes CSARGGDEQFF. This rearrangement joins TRBV20-1 to TRBJ2-1; 7 positions match TRBD2. Per germline, CDR1 DFQATT and CDR2 SNEGSKA (reference sequence). This CDR3 comprises 11 residues. V lost 3 bases, J lost 8 bases, and 1 base stayed unmatched.

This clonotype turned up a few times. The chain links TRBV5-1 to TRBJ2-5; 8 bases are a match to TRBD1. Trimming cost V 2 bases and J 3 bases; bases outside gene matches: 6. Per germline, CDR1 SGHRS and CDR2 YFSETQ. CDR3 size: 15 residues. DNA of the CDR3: TGCGCCAGCAGCTTAATGGCAGGGGGCGAAGAGACCCAGTACTTC. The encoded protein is CASSLMAGGEETQYF.

Written as DNA, the CDR3 is TGTGCCAGCAGCTTAGCGGGAGCAGACCCTCGGGACAGTAAAGAGACCCAGTACTTC. Protein sequence: CASSLAGADPRDSKETQYF. This rearrangement joins TRBV11-1 to TRBJ2-5; 7 bases match TRBD1. There are 19 residues in the CDR3. Germline V gene sequence: CDR1 SGHAT, CDR2 FQDESV (reference sequence). With V trimmed by 0 bases and J by 3 bases, 16 bases remained unmatched.

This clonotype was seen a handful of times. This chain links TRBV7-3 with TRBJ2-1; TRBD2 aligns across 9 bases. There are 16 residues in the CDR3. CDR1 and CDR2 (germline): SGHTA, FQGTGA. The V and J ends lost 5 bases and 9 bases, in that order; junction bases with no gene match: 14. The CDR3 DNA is TGTGCCAGCAGCCCCCGCGGTAGCGGGAGAAGGGTTGAGCAGTTCTTC. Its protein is CASSPRGSGRRVEQFF. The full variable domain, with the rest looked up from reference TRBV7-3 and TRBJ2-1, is GAGVSQTPSNKVTEKGKYVELRCDPISGHTALYWYRQSLGQGPEFLIYFQGTGAADDSGLPNDRFFAVRPEGSVSTLKIQRTERGDSAVYLCASSPRGSGRRVEQFFGPGTRLTVL.

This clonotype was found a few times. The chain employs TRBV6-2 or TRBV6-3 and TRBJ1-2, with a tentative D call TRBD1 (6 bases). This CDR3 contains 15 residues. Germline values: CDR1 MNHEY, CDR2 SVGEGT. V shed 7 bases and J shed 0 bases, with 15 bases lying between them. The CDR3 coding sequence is TGTGCCAGCAAAGCGGGACAACTAGCTAACTATGGCTACACCTTC. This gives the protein CASKAGQLANYGYTF.

This CDR3 is CSVVPAAEGETQYF. CDR3 DNA: TGCAGCGTTGTACCAGCGGCCGAGGGGGAGACCCAGTACTTC. The chain combines TRBV29-1 with TRBJ2-5; D may match TRBD1 or TRBD2 (5 bases each). The CDR3 extends over 14 amino acids. In germline, CDR1 is SQVTM, CDR2 ANQGSEA. V was shortened by 4 bases and J by 5 bases, with 17 bases between the two germline ends.

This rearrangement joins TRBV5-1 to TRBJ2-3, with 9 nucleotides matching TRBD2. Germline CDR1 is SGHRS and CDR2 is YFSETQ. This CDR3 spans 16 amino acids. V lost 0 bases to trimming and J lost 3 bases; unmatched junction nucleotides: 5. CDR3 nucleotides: TGCGCCAGCAGCTTGGAGATAGCGGGAGAGACAGATACGCAGTATTTT. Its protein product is CASSLEIAGETDTQYF.

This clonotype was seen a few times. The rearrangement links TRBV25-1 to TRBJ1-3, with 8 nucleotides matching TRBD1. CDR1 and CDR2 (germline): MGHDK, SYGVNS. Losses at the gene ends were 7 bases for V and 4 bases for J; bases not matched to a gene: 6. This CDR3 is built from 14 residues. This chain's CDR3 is CASTMTGEGNTIYF. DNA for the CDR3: TGTGCCAGCACCATGACAGGGGAGGGAAACACCATATATTTT. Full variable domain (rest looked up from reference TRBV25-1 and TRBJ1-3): EADIYQTPRYLVIGTGKKITLECSQTMGHDKMYWYQQDPGMELHLIHYSYGVNSTEKGDLSSESTVSRIRTEHFPLTLESARPSHTSQYLCASTMTGEGNTIYFGEGSWLTVV.

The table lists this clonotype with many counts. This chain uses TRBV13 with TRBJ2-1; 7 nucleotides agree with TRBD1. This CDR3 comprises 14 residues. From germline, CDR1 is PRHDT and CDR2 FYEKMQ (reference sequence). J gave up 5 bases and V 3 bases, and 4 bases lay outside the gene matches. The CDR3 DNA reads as TGTGCCAGCAGCTTCGGGACAGCTAACAATGAGCAGTTCTTC. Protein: CASSFGTANNEQFF.

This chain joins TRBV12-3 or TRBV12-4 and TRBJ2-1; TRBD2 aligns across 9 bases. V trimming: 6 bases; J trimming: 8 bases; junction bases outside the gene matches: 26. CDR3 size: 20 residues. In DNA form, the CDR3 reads TGTGCCAGCAGCCGCTCCCTGGGACTAGCTCTAAGAGGGTTAATCGATGAGCAGTTCTTC. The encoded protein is CASSRSLGLALRGLIDEQFF.

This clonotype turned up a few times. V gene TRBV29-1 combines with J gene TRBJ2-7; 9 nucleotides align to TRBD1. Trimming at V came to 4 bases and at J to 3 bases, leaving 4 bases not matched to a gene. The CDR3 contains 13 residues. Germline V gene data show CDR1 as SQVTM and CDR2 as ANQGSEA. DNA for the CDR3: TGCAGCGTTGTAGACAGGGGGGGCTACGAGCAGTACTTC. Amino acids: CSVVDRGGYEQYF.

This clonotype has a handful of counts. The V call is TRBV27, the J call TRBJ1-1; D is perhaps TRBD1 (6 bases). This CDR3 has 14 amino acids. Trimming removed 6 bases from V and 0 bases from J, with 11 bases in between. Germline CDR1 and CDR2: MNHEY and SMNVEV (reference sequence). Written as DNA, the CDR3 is TGTGCCAGCAGACGGACAGTAATGAACACTGAAGCTTTCTTT. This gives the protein CASRRTVMNTEAFF.

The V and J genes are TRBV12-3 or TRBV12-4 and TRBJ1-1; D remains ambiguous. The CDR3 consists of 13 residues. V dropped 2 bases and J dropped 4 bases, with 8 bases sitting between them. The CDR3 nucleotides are TGTGCCAGCAGTTTAACCCGCGCCACTGAAGCTTTCTTT. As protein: CASSLTRATEAFF.

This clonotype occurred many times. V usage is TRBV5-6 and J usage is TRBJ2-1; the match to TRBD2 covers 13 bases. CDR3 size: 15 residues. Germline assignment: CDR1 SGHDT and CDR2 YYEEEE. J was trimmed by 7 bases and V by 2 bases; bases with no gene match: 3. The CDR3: CASSFGTSGNNEQFF. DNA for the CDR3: TGTGCCAGCAGCTTCGGGACTAGCGGGAATAATGAGCAGTTCTTC.

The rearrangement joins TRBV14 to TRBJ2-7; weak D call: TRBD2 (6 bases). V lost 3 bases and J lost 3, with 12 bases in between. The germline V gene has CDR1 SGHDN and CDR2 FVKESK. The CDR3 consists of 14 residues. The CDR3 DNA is TGTGCCAGCAGCCACCCGGGAGCGAGCTACGAGCAGTACTTC. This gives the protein CASSHPGASYEQYF.

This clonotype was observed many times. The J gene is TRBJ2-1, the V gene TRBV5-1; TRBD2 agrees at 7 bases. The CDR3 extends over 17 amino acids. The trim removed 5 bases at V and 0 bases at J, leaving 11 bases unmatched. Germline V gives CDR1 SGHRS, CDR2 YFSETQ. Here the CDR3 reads CASRPPGLRSSYNEQFF. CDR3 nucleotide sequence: TGCGCCAGCAGGCCTCCGGGACTAAGAAGCTCCTACAATGAGCAGTTCTTC.

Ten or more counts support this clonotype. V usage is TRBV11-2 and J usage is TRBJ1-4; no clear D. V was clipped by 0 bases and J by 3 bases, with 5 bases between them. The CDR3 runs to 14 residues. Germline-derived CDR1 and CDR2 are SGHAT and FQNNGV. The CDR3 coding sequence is TGTGCCAGCAGCTTAGATTACGCTAATGAAAAACTGTTTTTT. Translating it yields CASSLDYANEKLFF. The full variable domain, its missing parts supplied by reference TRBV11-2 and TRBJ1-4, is EAGVAQSPRYKIIEKRQSVAFWCNPISGHATLYWYQQILGQGPKLLIQFQNNGVVDDSQLPKDRFSAERLKGVDSTLKIQPAKLEDSAVYLCASSLDYANEKLFFGSGTQLSVL.

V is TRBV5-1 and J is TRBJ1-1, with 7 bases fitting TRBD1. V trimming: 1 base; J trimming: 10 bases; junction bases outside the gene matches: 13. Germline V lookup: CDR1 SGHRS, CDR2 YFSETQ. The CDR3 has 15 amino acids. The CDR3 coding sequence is TGCGCCAGCAGCTTGCATAGAGGGGGCGAACGAGGAGCTTTCTTT. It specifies CASSLHRGGERGAFF.

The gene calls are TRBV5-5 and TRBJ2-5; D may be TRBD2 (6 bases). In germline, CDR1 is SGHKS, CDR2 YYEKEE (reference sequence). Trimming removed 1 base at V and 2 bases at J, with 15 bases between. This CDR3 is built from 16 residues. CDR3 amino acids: CASSLNPSAEQETQYF. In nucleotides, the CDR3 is TGTGCCAGCAGCTTGAATCCTAGCGCAGAACAAGAGACCCAGTACTTC.

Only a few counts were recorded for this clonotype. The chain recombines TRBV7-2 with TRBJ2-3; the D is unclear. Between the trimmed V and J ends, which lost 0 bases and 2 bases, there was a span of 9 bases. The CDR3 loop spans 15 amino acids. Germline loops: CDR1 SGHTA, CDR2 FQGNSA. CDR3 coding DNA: TGTGCCAGCAGCTTAGCGGGTCTGAACACAGATACGCAGTATTTT. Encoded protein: CASSLAGLNTDTQYF.

This CDR3 is CASRTGGQEQYF. The CDR3 DNA reads as TGTGCCAGTAGAACGGGAGGACAGGAGCAGTACTTC. This chain uses TRBV6-6 with TRBJ2-7, with D perhaps matching TRBD2 (7 bases). Germline values: CDR1 MNHNY, CDR2 SVGAGI (reference sequence). The CDR3 totals 12 residues. V dropped 9 bases and J dropped 7 bases, with 16 bases sitting between them.

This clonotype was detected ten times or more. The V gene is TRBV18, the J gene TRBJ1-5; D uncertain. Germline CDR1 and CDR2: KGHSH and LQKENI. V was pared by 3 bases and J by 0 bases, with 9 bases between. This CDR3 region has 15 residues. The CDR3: CASSPGITSNQPQHF. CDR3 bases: TGTGCCAGCTCACCGGGGATCACTAGCAATCAGCCCCAGCATTTT. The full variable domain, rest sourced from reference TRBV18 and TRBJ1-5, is NAGVMQNPRHLVRRRGQEARLRCSPMKGHSHVYWYRQLPEEGLKFMVYLQKENIIDESGMPKERFSAEFPKEGPSILRIQQVVRGDSAAYFCASSPGITSNQPQHFGDGTRLSIL.

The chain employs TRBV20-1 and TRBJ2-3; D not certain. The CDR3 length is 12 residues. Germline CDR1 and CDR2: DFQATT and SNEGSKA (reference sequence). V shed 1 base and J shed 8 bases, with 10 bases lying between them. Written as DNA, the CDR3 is TGCAGTGCTAGAGTAGCTCCCCTTACGCAGTATTTT. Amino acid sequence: CSARVAPLTQYF.

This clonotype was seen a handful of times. The CDR3 DNA is TGTGCCAGCATGCCGAGCAGAAGCTCCTACAATGAGCAGTTCTTC. As protein: CASMPSRSSYNEQFF. The rearrangement uses TRBV27 and TRBJ2-1; D unresolved. The length of the CDR3 is 15 residues. Trimming removed 7 bases from V and 0 bases from J, with 13 bases in between. The germline CDR1 and CDR2 sequences are MNHEY and SMNVEV (reference sequence).

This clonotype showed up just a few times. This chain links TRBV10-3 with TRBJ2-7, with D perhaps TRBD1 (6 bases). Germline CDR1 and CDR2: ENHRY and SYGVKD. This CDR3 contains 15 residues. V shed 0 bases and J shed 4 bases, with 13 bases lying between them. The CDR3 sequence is CAISESGQGQYEQYF. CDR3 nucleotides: TGTGCCATCAGTGAGTCTGGGCAGGGGCAATACGAGCAGTACTTC.

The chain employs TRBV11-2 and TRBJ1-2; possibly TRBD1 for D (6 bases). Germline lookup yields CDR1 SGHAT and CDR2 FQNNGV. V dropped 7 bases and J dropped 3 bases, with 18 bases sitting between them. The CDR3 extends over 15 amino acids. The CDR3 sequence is CASISDSPLDYGYTF. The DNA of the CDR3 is TGTGCCAGCATCTCGGACAGTCCCTTGGACTATGGCTACACCTTC.

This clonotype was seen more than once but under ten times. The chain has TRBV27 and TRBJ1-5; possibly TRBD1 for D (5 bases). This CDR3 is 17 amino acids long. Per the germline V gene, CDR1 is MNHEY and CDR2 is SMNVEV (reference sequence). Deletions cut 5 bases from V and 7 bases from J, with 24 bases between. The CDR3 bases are TGTGCCAGCAGTCCCCCACTTGCTCGGGGCCTACGGCAGCCCCAGCATTTT. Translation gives CASSPPLARGLRQPQHF.

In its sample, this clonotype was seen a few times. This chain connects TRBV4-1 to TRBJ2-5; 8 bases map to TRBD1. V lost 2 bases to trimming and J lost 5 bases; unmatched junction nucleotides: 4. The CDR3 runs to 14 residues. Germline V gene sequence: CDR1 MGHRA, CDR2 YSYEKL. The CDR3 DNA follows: TGCGCCAGCAGCCAAAGGACAGGGAACGAGACCCAGTACTTC. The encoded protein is CASSQRTGNETQYF.